Each of the 2 T cell receptor beta chains below was sequenced from the same sample in a study of T cells in Graves' hyperthyroidism and ophthalmopathy. RNA transcripts gave rise to amplified TCR beta CDR3 regions. Primed by the HTBI set, a first-round RT-PCR was run on the TCR CDR3. TCRdb processed the multiplex PCR reads anew with MiXCR; each CDR3 protein has one entry. In the table there are roughly 240,000 distinct CDR3 sequences, about 24% of which are singletons. The sequenced material came from blood. These receptors were obtained from a woman aged 40 to 49 with Graves' ophthalmopathy.

This clonotype was seen many times. V usage is TRBV2 and J usage is TRBJ1-1, with 8 nucleotides matching TRBD1. From germline, CDR1 is SNHLY and CDR2 FYNNEI. CDR3 length: 11 amino acids. The V and J ends lost 9 bases and 4 bases, in that order; junction bases with no gene match: 1. CDR3 amino acids: CARQGGTEAFF. CDR3 DNA: TGTGCCAGACAGGGGGGCACTGAAGCTTTCTTT.

This clonotype was found many times. A clone one base away is much larger, so this may be a read error. It is likely a read error, because the conserved phenylalanine at the end of the CDR3 is missing. The V call is TRBV12-3 or TRBV12-4, the J call TRBJ1-1; weak D call: TRBD1 (6 bases). Trimming left V 5 bases short and J 1 base short, with 14 bases between. The length of the CDR3 is 15 residues. CDR3 region: CASSIQGIGNTEAFS. CDR3 sequence (DNA): TGTGCCAGCAGTATACAGGGAATTGGGAACACTGAAGCTTTCTCT.